One and the same sample provided the 29 T cell receptor beta chains below, sequenced in a study of T cells after yellow fever vaccination. TCRdb used MiXCR to reprocess the 5' RACE reads, holding one entry per CDR3 protein. The sample carries around 180,000 distinct CDR3 sequences, roughly 6.4% recorded once. Sequencing was performed on CD4+ T cells sorted from PBMCs, taken on the day of the first yellow fever vaccination. These receptors originate from a man younger than 35 who received the YFV17D yellow fever vaccine.

This clonotype occurred many times. The chain uses TRBV5-1 and TRBJ2-3, with 10 bases identical to TRBD1. This CDR3 spans 12 amino acids. V lost 7 bases to trimming and J lost 4 bases; unmatched junction nucleotides: 0. The germline V gene encodes CDR1 SGHRS and CDR2 YFSETQ. CDR3 bases: TGCGCCAGCGGACAGGGGGCAGATACGCAGTATTTT. This codes for CASGQGADTQYF.

This clonotype has at least ten counts. J is TRBJ2-5 and V is TRBV9; perhaps TRBD1 as D (5 bases). The CDR3 runs to 13 residues. Germline loops: CDR1 SGDLS, CDR2 YYNGEE. V lost 0 bases, J lost 4 bases, and 7 bases lay in between. The CDR3 is CASSVDRTETQYF. The CDR3 nucleotides read TGTGCCAGCAGCGTAGACAGGACAGAGACCCAGTACTTC.

This sequence joins TRBV12-3 or TRBV12-4 and TRBJ2-2; the D is unclear. V gave up 7 bases and J gave up 5 bases, with 17 bases separating them. The CDR3 covers 15 residues. The CDR3 region is CASNHPGTGTGELFF. The CDR3 DNA is TGTGCCAGCAATCATCCGGGTACCGGGACCGGGGAGCTGTTTTTT.

Ten or more counts support this clonotype. V gene TRBV7-9 combines with J gene TRBJ2-3; 8 bases are a match to TRBD1. This CDR3 region has 14 residues. Germline V gene sequence: CDR1 SEHNR, CDR2 FQNEAQ (reference sequence). The ends lost 8 bases at V and 5 bases at J; junction bases unmatched: 9. CDR3 residues: CASPGGGVRDTQYF. CDR3 nucleotide sequence: TGTGCCAGCCCAGGGGGCGGGGTTCGAGATACGCAGTATTTT.

J is TRBJ2-3 and V is TRBV24-1, with 9 bases matching TRBD1. This CDR3 has 16 residues. Germline CDR1 reads KGHDR; CDR2 reads SFDVKD. Losses at the gene ends were 7 bases for V and 4 bases for J; bases not matched to a gene: 11. The CDR3 region has the DNA TGTGCCACCAGCCGAGGGACAGGGATGGGTGCAGATACGCAGTATTTT. Encoded protein: CATSRGTGMGADTQYF.

This chain joins TRBV7-3 and TRBJ2-1; D ambiguous. V lost 5 bases, J lost 5 bases, and 4 bases lay in between. There are 11 residues in the CDR3. Germline-derived CDR1 and CDR2 are SGHTA and FQGTGA. The CDR3 sequence: CASSKDNEQFF. In DNA form, the CDR3 reads TGTGCCAGCAGCAAAGACAATGAGCAGTTCTTC. Using reference TRBV7-3 and TRBJ2-1 for the parts outside the CDR3, the full variable domain is GAGVSQTPSNKVTEKGKYVELRCDPISGHTALYWYRQSLGQGPEFLIYFQGTGAADDSGLPNDRFFAVRPEGSVSTLKIQRTERGDSAVYLCASSKDNEQFFGPGTRLTVL.

This clonotype was recorded a few times. J is TRBJ1-4 and V is TRBV20-1; D remains ambiguous. Deletions cut 0 bases from V and 0 bases from J, with 2 bases between. The CDR3 runs 13 residues. Germline V gene sequence: CDR1 DFQATT, CDR2 SNEGSKA (reference sequence). In nucleotides, the CDR3 is TGCAGTGCTAGAGAGTCAACTAATGAAAAACTGTTTTTT. Protein product: CSARESTNEKLFF.

This clonotype has at least ten counts. V and J are TRBV29-1 and TRBJ2-2; D not resolved. The germline gives CDR1 SQVTM, CDR2 ANQGSEA. There are 16 residues in the CDR3. Trimming took off 0 bases at V and 1 base at J, with 12 bases between the two ends. The CDR3 loop is CSVEDPAGRNTGELFF. The CDR3, as DNA: TGCAGCGTTGAAGATCCGGCAGGAAGGAACACCGGGGAGCTGTTTTTT.

There are a few counts of this clonotype. The chain links TRBV9 to TRBJ1-4, with TRBD1 identical over 7 bases. The V segment lost 1 base and the J segment 10 bases; nucleotides outside the gene matches: 4. In germline, CDR1 is SGDLS, CDR2 YYNGEE. The CDR3 is made up of 13 amino acids. This CDR3 is CASSVRDSGKLFF. The CDR3 region has the DNA TGTGCCAGCAGCGTAAGGGACAGCGGAAAACTGTTTTTT. Full variable domain (rest looked up from reference TRBV9 and TRBJ1-4): DSGVTQTPKHLITATGQRVTLRCSPRSGDLSVYWYQQSLDQGLQFLIQYYNGEERAKGNILERFSAQQFPDLHSELNLSSLELGDSALYFCASSVRDSGKLFFGSGTQLSVL.

The sample holds a few counts of this clonotype. The genes are TRBV7-2 and TRBJ1-1; D might be TRBD1 (6 bases). Germline CDR1 reads SGHTA; CDR2 reads FQGNSA. V was shortened by 6 bases and J by 5 bases, with 19 bases between the two germline ends. This CDR3 comprises 15 residues. The CDR3 nucleotides read TGTGCCAGCAGGCAAAGGGGGGGGGCGAGGACTGAAGCTTTCTTT. Protein sequence: CASRQRGGARTEAFF.

This clonotype occurred many times. The rearrangement joins TRBV18 to TRBJ2-5, with D hard to call. CDR1 and CDR2 (germline): KGHSH, LQKENI. V was pared by 1 base and J by 2 bases, with 8 bases between. The CDR3 spans 14 residues. This CDR3 reads CASSPRSNQETQYF. The CDR3 coding sequence is TGTGCCAGCTCACCACGGAGCAATCAAGAGACCCAGTACTTC. The full variable domain, completed using reference TRBV18 and TRBJ2-5, is NAGVMQNPRHLVRRRGQEARLRCSPMKGHSHVYWYRQLPEEGLKFMVYLQKENIIDESGMPKERFSAEFPKEGPSILRIQQVVRGDSAAYFCASSPRSNQETQYFGPGTRLLVL.

This clonotype turned up a few times. The gene calls are TRBV7-9 and TRBJ1-4, with 7 nucleotides matching TRBD1. The V gene's germline CDR1 is SEHNR and CDR2 FQNEAQ (reference sequence). The trim removed 2 bases at V and 8 bases at J, leaving 11 bases unmatched. The CDR3 has 16 amino acids. The CDR3 here is CASSLFLGPRGEKLFF. The CDR3 DNA reads as TGTGCCAGCAGCTTATTCCTCGGACCCAGGGGGGAAAAACTGTTTTTT.

This clonotype was recorded a few times. This chain uses TRBV9 with TRBJ2-6; 7 nucleotides align to TRBD1. The germline gives CDR1 SGDLS, CDR2 YYNGEE. The CDR3 extends over 17 amino acids. J lost 0 bases, V lost 4 bases, and 7 bases had no gene match. CDR3 protein: CASSPQGQPSGANVLTF. CDR3 coding DNA: TGTGCCAGCAGCCCCCAGGGACAGCCCTCTGGGGCCAACGTCCTGACTTTC. The full variable domain, rest sourced from reference TRBV9 and TRBJ2-6, is DSGVTQTPKHLITATGQRVTLRCSPRSGDLSVYWYQQSLDQGLQFLIQYYNGEERAKGNILERFSAQQFPDLHSELNLSSLELGDSALYFCASSPQGQPSGANVLTFGAGSRLTVL.

This clonotype showed up many times. The V gene is TRBV6-2 or TRBV6-3, the J gene TRBJ2-5; TRBD1 is a possible D gene (5 bases). This CDR3 region has 13 residues. Germline V gene lookup returns CDR1 MNHEY and CDR2 SVGEGT. The ends were cut back, 2 bases at V and 3 bases at J, with 7 bases in the middle. Here the CDR3 reads CASSYTGKETQYF. The CDR3 DNA sequence: TGTGCCAGCAGTTACACAGGAAAAGAGACCCAGTACTTC.

A few counts support this clonotype. The chain uses TRBV5-1 and TRBJ2-2; D might be TRBD2 (5 bases). The CDR3 runs to 15 residues. Germline CDR1 reads SGHRS; CDR2 reads YFSETQ. V shed 7 bases and J shed 0 bases, with 13 bases lying between them. The CDR3 loop is CASGEGRPNTGELFF. In DNA form, the CDR3 reads TGCGCCAGCGGCGAGGGAAGGCCGAACACCGGGGAGCTGTTTTTT. Together with reference TRBV5-1 and TRBJ2-2, the CDR3 gives the full variable domain: KAGVTQTPRYLIKTRGQQVTLSCSPISGHRSVSWYQQTPGQGLQFLFEYFSETQRNKGNFPGRFSGRQFSNSRSEMNVSTLELGDSALYLCASGEGRPNTGELFFGEGSRLTVL.

In its sample, this clonotype was seen many times. This chain links TRBV28 with TRBJ2-7; TRBD1 agrees at 8 bases. The CDR3 is 13 residues long. Germline V CDR1 and CDR2: MDHEN, SYDVKM. Trimming cost V 3 bases and J 7 bases; bases outside gene matches: 5. The CDR3 sequence: CASSFQGASEQYV. CDR3 bases: TGTGCCAGCAGTTTCCAGGGGGCAAGTGAGCAGTACGTC.

The rearrangement uses TRBV7-6 and TRBJ2-2; tentatively, D is TRBD1 (5 bases). This CDR3 contains 14 residues. V was shortened by 8 bases and J by 4 bases, with 14 bases between the two germline ends. In germline, CDR1 is SGHVS, CDR2 FNYEAQ. CDR3 protein: CASSGYLGTGELFF. DNA for the CDR3: TGTGCCAGCTCAGGGTATCTTGGCACCGGGGAGCTGTTTTTT.

The rearrangement joins TRBV18 to TRBJ1-1; tentatively, D is TRBD1 (5 bases). Trimming removed 0 bases from V and 1 base from J, with 12 bases in between. Germline V gene data show CDR1 as KGHSH and CDR2 as LQKENI. The length of the CDR3 is 16 residues. The CDR3 coding sequence is TGTGCCAGCTCACCACCGGGTAGGGGCGAGAACACTGAAGCTTTCTTT. It yields the protein CASSPPGRGENTEAFF.

At least ten counts were recorded for this clonotype. The V gene is TRBV4-1, the J gene TRBJ2-1; D unclear. V lost 1 base to trimming and J lost 0 bases, with 19 bases between them. CDR1 is MGHRA, CDR2 YSYEKL, per germline. The CDR3 loop spans 19 amino acids. CDR3 loop: CASSQVKGSIVSSYNEQFF. The CDR3 DNA is TGCGCCAGCAGCCAAGTTAAAGGCAGCATCGTTAGCTCCTACAATGAGCAGTTCTTC.

This clonotype was recorded at least ten times. V and J are TRBV27 and TRBJ2-5; 7 bases fit TRBD2. With V trimmed by 3 bases and J by 5 bases, 12 bases remained unmatched. Germline CDR1 and CDR2: MNHEY and SMNVEV (reference sequence). This CDR3 contains 16 residues. Here the CDR3 DNA reads TGTGCCAGCAGTTTGCGGGCTAGCGGTCTACGGGAGACCCAGTACTTC. Translation gives CASSLRASGLRETQYF.

This clonotype was detected many times. This sequence joins TRBV7-2 and TRBJ2-1; D is ambiguous. Germline V gene sequence: CDR1 SGHTA, CDR2 FQGNSA. V lost 4 bases and J lost 8, with 9 bases in between. The CDR3 has 12 amino acids. CDR3 in DNA: TGTGCCAGCAGCTCTAGTGGGTATGAGCAGTTCTTC. It encodes CASSSSGYEQFF.

This clonotype was counted at least ten times. This chain joins TRBV7-8 and TRBJ1-1; D unresolved. CDR1 is SGHVS and CDR2 is FQNEAQ in the germline V gene. This CDR3 spans 12 amino acids. The germline V and J ends were trimmed by 5 bases and 1 base, with 5 bases remaining between them. The CDR3, as DNA: TGTGCCAGCAGCGCGCAGAACACTGAAGCTTTCTTT. Encoded protein: CASSAQNTEAFF.

This clonotype was seen many times. This chain connects TRBV14 to TRBJ1-1; D ambiguous. Germline V gene sequence: CDR1 SGHDN, CDR2 FVKESK. Trimming removed 4 bases from V and 4 bases from J, with 10 bases in between. The CDR3 length is 13 residues. CDR3 in amino acids: CASSPLGVTEAFF. Written as DNA, the CDR3 is TGTGCCAGCAGCCCCCTTGGGGTCACTGAAGCTTTCTTT.

V gene TRBV27 combines with J gene TRBJ2-5; no definite D call. Between the trimmed V and J ends, which lost 6 bases and 1 base, there was a span of 15 bases. The V gene's germline CDR1 is MNHEY and CDR2 SMNVEV (reference sequence). The CDR3 extends over 15 amino acids. Here the CDR3 reads CASSAMVQTQETQYF. For the CDR3, the DNA is TGTGCCAGCAGCGCCATGGTCCAAACCCAAGAGACCCAGTACTTC.

This clonotype has more than one count but fewer than ten. The CDR3 reads CASSQAGQGLEKLFF. CDR3 nucleotide sequence: TGTGCCAGCAGCCAAGCTGGGCAGGGACTGGAAAAACTGTTTTTT. The gene calls are TRBV4-2 and TRBJ1-4; D may be TRBD1 (5 bases). Germline assignment: CDR1 LGHNA and CDR2 YNFKEQ. The V end lost 1 base, the J end lost 8 bases, and 14 bases lay between the germline ends. This CDR3 contains 15 residues.

The V and J genes are TRBV7-2 and TRBJ2-3; 8 bases agree with TRBD1. This CDR3 spans 17 amino acids. Germline V CDR1 and CDR2: SGHTA, FQGNSA. The V and J ends lost 0 bases and 5 bases, in that order; junction bases with no gene match: 10. The CDR3 here is CASSLAYRGTFGDTQYF. In nucleotides, the CDR3 is TGTGCCAGCAGCTTAGCCTACAGGGGGACTTTTGGAGATACGCAGTATTTT. Based on the CDR3 plus reference TRBV7-2 and TRBJ2-3, the full variable domain is GAGVSQSPSNKVTEKGKDVELRCDPISGHTALYWYRQSLGQGLEFLIYFQGNSAPDKSGLPSDRFSAERTGGSVSTLTIQRTQQEDSAVYLCASSLAYRGTFGDTQYFGPGTRLTVL.

The chain recombines TRBV23-1 with TRBJ2-3, with 11 nucleotides matching TRBD2. Being an ORF, TRBV23-1 has a function that is uncertain. Losses at the gene ends were 0 bases for V and 0 bases for J; bases not matched to a gene: 2. The CDR3 runs to 17 residues. Here the CDR3 DNA reads TGCGCCAGCAGTCAATCGCTAGCGGGGGGCAGCACAGATACGCAGTATTTT. Translating it yields CASSQSLAGGSTDTQYF.

This clonotype was counted between two and nine times. The chain is built from TRBV5-5 and TRBJ2-1; D is undetermined. The CDR3 has 15 residues. Trimming removed 1 base at V and 3 bases at J, with 11 bases between. Germline V gene lookup returns CDR1 SGHKS and CDR2 YYEKEE (reference sequence). CDR3 protein: CASSLLFGLYNEQFF. CDR3 in DNA: TGTGCCAGCAGCTTGCTCTTCGGGCTCTACAATGAGCAGTTCTTC.

This clonotype showed up many times. This rearrangement joins TRBV19 to TRBJ2-2, with D tentatively TRBD1 or TRBD2 (5 bases each). V was shortened by 10 bases and J by 0 bases, with 12 bases between the two germline ends. The length of the CDR3 is 14 residues. Germline assignment: CDR1 LNHDA and CDR2 SQIVND (reference sequence). CDR3 bases: TGTGCCACCTCGGGGACCGCGAACACCGGGGAGCTGTTTTTT. Amino acids: CATSGTANTGELFF.